The 15 T cell receptor beta chains given below trace back to one sample, sequenced in a study of OX40 agonist ivuxolimab in advanced cancers. Clones were sequenced by immunoSEQ multiplex PCR, and TCRdb holds only the in-frame ones, with some missing. Altogether around 76,000 clones are present, more than 70% being singletons, with the ten largest covering over 8%. The sample in question was CD4+ or CD8+ T cells sorted from blood, obtained in a trial of the OX40 agonist ivuxolimab. These receptor sequences come from an adult with an advanced solid tumor such as melanoma, head and neck, liver or kidney cancer.

The J gene is TRBJ2-2, the V gene TRBV18; TRBD2 matches 7 bases. Germline assignment: CDR1 KGHSH and CDR2 LQKENI. The CDR3 length is 13 residues. V lost 8 bases and J lost 5; bases outside the gene matches: 5. The CDR3 DNA follows: TGTGCCAGCCCAACTAGCGAAACCGGGGAGCTGTTTTTT. It encodes CASPTSETGELFF.

The chain employs TRBV28 and TRBJ1-5; D uncertain. This CDR3 is built from 14 residues. V lost 3 bases and J lost 4, with 10 bases in between. Germline lookup yields CDR1 MDHEN and CDR2 SYDVKM. DNA of the CDR3: TGTGCCAGCAGTTTCCGGATCGAAAATCAGCCCCAGCATTTT. It specifies CASSFRIENQPQHF.

The chain combines TRBV28 with TRBJ2-3; the match to TRBD2 covers 12 bases. Unmatched junction bases numbered 11, after V lost 6 bases and J lost 4 bases. The CDR3 covers 17 residues. Germline loops: CDR1 MDHEN, CDR2 SYDVKM. DNA of the CDR3: TGTGCCAGCAGGCTAGCGGGAGGGCCCTGGAAGGCAGATACGCAGTATTTT. Translating gives CASRLAGGPWKADTQYF.

This chain connects TRBV2 to TRBJ2-7; TRBD1 is a possible D gene (5 bases). V lost 2 bases to trimming and J lost 4 bases, with 12 bases between them. In germline, CDR1 is SNHLY, CDR2 FYNNEI. CDR3 length: 14 residues. The CDR3 loop is CASSESAGLYEQYF. The CDR3 coding sequence is TGTGCCAGCAGTGAAAGCGCAGGGCTTTACGAGCAGTACTTC.

The V gene is TRBV29-1, the J gene TRBJ2-3; tentative D call: TRBD1 (5 bases). V lost 4 bases and J lost 2, with 10 bases in between. Germline V gives CDR1 SQVTM, CDR2 ANQGSEA. The CDR3 spans 13 residues. Here the CDR3 reads CSVVQGITDTQYF. DNA of the CDR3: TGCAGCGTTGTCCAGGGAATCACAGATACGCAGTATTTT.

This sequence joins TRBV28 and TRBJ1-1, with D perhaps matching TRBD1 (6 bases). This CDR3 has 14 amino acids. Trimming removed 2 bases from V and 1 base from J, with 8 bases in between. Germline V gene sequence: CDR1 MDHEN, CDR2 SYDVKM. The CDR3 here is CASSLVQGNTEAFF. The CDR3 DNA is TGTGCCAGCAGTTTAGTACAGGGGAACACTGAAGCTTTCTTT.

V is TRBV29-1 and J is TRBJ1-2, with D uncertain. The length of the CDR3 is 11 residues. The germline V gene has CDR1 SQVTM and CDR2 ANQGSEA. V shed 6 bases and J shed 4 bases, with 9 bases lying between them. CDR3 DNA sequence: TGCAGCGTCCTGACGGTCTATGGCTACACCTTC. It encodes CSVLTVYGYTF.

The CDR3 loop is CASSPNGGLGNTIYF. DNA for the CDR3: TGTGCCAGTAGCCCCAATGGGGGGCTAGGAAACACCATATATTTT. The V gene is TRBV19, the J gene TRBJ1-3, with D possibly TRBD1 on 6 matching bases. From germline, CDR1 is LNHDA and CDR2 SQIVND (reference sequence). CDR3 length: 15 amino acids. V lost 6 bases, J lost 4 bases, and 16 bases lay in between. The full variable domain, its missing parts supplied by reference TRBV19 and TRBJ1-3, is DGGITQSPKYLFRKEGQNVTLSCEQNLNHDAMYWYRQDPGQGLRLIYYSQIVNDFQKGDIAEGYSVSREKKESFPLTVTSAQKNPTAFYLCASSPNGGLGNTIYFGEGSWLTVV.

The chain combines TRBV5-6 with TRBJ2-5, with TRBD2 matching over 12 bases. The germline V gene encodes CDR1 SGHDT and CDR2 YYEEEE. The CDR3 contains 14 residues. V gave up 5 bases and J gave up 5 bases; unmatched junction bases: 4. CDR3 region: CASSLLAGGETQYF. DNA of the CDR3: TGTGCCAGCAGTCTCCTAGCGGGGGGGGAGACCCAGTACTTC.

This chain connects TRBV7-2 to TRBJ2-7; D call uncertain. The germline V gene encodes CDR1 SGHTA and CDR2 FQGNSA. The V end lost 1 base, the J end lost 4 bases, and 11 bases lay between the germline ends. The CDR3 spans 14 residues. CDR3 DNA: TGTGCCAGCAGCTTAGGACCCGACTTATACGAGCAGTACTTC. Amino acids: CASSLGPDLYEQYF. Variable domain in full (rest from reference TRBV7-2 and TRBJ2-7): GAGVSQSPSNKVTEKGKDVELRCDPISGHTALYWYRQSLGQGLEFLIYFQGNSAPDKSGLPSDRFSAERTGGSVSTLTIQRTQQEDSAVYLCASSLGPDLYEQYFGPGTRLTVT.

This chain joins TRBV5-4 and TRBJ1-2; weak D call: TRBD1 (5 bases). Germline V gene data show CDR1 as SGHNT and CDR2 as YYREEE (reference sequence). The V and J ends lost 1 base and 7 bases respectively, with 11 bases between them. CDR3 length equals 13 residues. CDR3 residues: CASSLIQGSGYTF. CDR3 in DNA: TGTGCCAGCAGCTTGATTCAGGGATCTGGCTACACCTTC.

The rearrangement joins TRBV4-2 to TRBJ2-3, with 10 bases aligning to TRBD2. J gave up 1 base and V 1 base, and 2 bases lay outside the gene matches. Germline V CDR1 and CDR2: LGHNA, YNFKEQ. The CDR3 has 16 amino acids. CDR3 residues: CASSQVLAGGTDTQYF. For the CDR3, the DNA is TGTGCCAGCAGCCAAGTTCTAGCGGGAGGCACAGATACGCAGTATTTT.

This chain connects TRBV2 to TRBJ2-1, with 9 positions matching TRBD1. CDR3 size: 13 residues. The germline CDR1 and CDR2 sequences are SNHLY and FYNNEI. Germline trimming cut 6 bases from V and 3 bases from J; bases unmatched to any gene: 0. This CDR3 is CASRDRGYNEQFF. DNA for the CDR3: TGTGCCAGCAGGGACAGGGGCTACAATGAGCAGTTCTTC.

This sequence joins TRBV5-1 and TRBJ1-1, with D perhaps matching TRBD1 (5 bases). This CDR3 has 16 residues. V was trimmed by 4 bases and J by 1 base, leaving 17 bases between them. The germline V gene encodes CDR1 SGHRS and CDR2 YFSETQ. The CDR3 loop is CASSVGTDDPNTEAFF. The CDR3 DNA reads TGCGCCAGCAGCGTTGGGACTGACGATCCGAACACTGAAGCTTTCTTT.

This clone has more than one count but fewer than ten. The rearrangement uses TRBV2 and TRBJ1-6, with TRBD1 matching 8 bases. Per germline, CDR1 SNHLY and CDR2 FYNNEI. With 6 bases clipped from V and 0 bases from J, the junction kept 7 bases outside the gene matches. CDR3 length: 17 amino acids. The CDR3 bases are TGTGCCAGCAGGGGACAGGCTTATAGCTCCTATAATTCACCCCTCCACTTT. This sequence encodes CASRGQAYSSYNSPLHF.